This TCR beta chain comes out of a study of blood T cell repertoires in COVID-19. Sequencing used immunoSEQ multiplex PCR; TCRdb keeps in-frame clones, though not all of them. The sample lists 250,000 to 300,000 clones; 88% were seen once. This CDR3 contains 17 residues. Per the germline V gene, CDR1 is SGHTA and CDR2 is FQGNSA. V was cut by 5 bases and J by 3 bases, with 20 bases left in between. This sequence originates from a woman in her twenties or thirties with acute or convalescent COVID-19. The chain employs TRBV7-2 and TRBJ1-5; D might be TRBD1 (6 bases). Sequenced input: peripheral blood. The CDR3 DNA follows: TGTGCCAGCAGCAAGGGACCCAGGGGTGTTGACAATCAGCCCCAGCATTTT. Protein product: CASSKGPRGVDNQPQHF.